This T cell receptor (beta chain) came from a study of cytomegalovirus exposure and HLA in healthy donors (dated by TCRdb to 2016 to 2017). For the wider study: According to a later analysis, the roughly 120 validation repertoires were produced on the same platform as the roughly 600 repertoires of the first cohort. The aim of the study was to test whether cataloging public T cell receptors could identify signatures of past pathogen exposure. Along with the approximately 620-subject first cohort, a separate validation cohort of over a hundred different subjects was used. The study combined high-throughput TCR immunosequencing, statistical association of individual TCRs with disease status, and machine learning to predict cytomegalovirus infection status. What the research found in general, with its limitations: It was suggested by the authors that the approach could potentially be generalized to other disease states and immunological phenotypes. A later analysis had no HLA typing for the validation cohort, so co-occurrence there was scored across all 130 or so repertoires. Most TCR sequences were observed very rarely across donors, whereas some public TCRs were present in many individuals. The classifier was reported to diagnose cytomegalovirus status with high specificity and sensitivity in both the original and validation cohorts. The study gave a list of about 170 TCR beta chains associated with cytomegalovirus. Of the cluster scores, roughly 95% were above 0 in a later analysis, which found that TCRs clustered in the first cohort also tended to co-occur in the 120 validation repertoires. A few of the identified cytomegalovirus-associated TCR beta chains were confirmed in vitro to be specific for cytomegalovirus antigens.

CDR1 and CDR2, looked up from the germline V gene, are SGDLS and YYNGEE. The junction carries 14 bases between V and J, which are trimmed by 5 bases and 2 bases respectively. The CDR3 spans 14 residues, from the cysteine through the phenylalanine. Here the CDR3 DNA is all that survives: 42 bases in frame from base 1. The donors belonged to the validation cohort of around 120 subjects, which was separate from the roughly 700-subject first cohort. This clone was observed a few times. This receptor's antigen is unknown. No qualities accompany the bases; no much larger clone lies one base away. To prepare the library, the immunoSEQ multiplex PCR assay was applied. Per the authors' processing: A statistical classification framework was built for diagnosing cytomegalovirus status from the catalog of TCR beta chain sequences. In its TCRdb copy, this immuneACCESS table keeps in-frame sequences only and misses some clones. Where compared with another copy, unresolved V genes explain less than half of these, and the others have no known cause. V, J and clone size are taken as reported in that table, and D and trimming were inferred from the DNA itself. The sample table shows 200,000 to 250,000 clones, and 70% to 90% are seen once. The ten largest clones represent roughly 5.7% of the sample.

The receptor comes from a woman between 18 and 30 years old in good health and CMV-seronegative. The chain is encoded by TRBV9 joined to TRBJ2-7; 5 matching bases give a weak D call of TRBD1. The sample comprised PBMCs. The CDR3 has the sequence CASSLEDTTYEQYF. The sequenced DNA is TGTGCCAGCAGTTTAGAGGACACGACCTACGAGCAGTACTTC. Extended through the reference TRBV9 and TRBJ2-7 proteins, this CDR3 yields the full variable domain: DSGVTQTPKHLITATGQRVTLRCSPRSGDLSVYWYQQSLDQGLQFLIQYYNGEERAKGNILERFSAQQFPDLHSELNLSSLELGDSALYFCASSLEDTTYEQYFGPGTRLTVT.